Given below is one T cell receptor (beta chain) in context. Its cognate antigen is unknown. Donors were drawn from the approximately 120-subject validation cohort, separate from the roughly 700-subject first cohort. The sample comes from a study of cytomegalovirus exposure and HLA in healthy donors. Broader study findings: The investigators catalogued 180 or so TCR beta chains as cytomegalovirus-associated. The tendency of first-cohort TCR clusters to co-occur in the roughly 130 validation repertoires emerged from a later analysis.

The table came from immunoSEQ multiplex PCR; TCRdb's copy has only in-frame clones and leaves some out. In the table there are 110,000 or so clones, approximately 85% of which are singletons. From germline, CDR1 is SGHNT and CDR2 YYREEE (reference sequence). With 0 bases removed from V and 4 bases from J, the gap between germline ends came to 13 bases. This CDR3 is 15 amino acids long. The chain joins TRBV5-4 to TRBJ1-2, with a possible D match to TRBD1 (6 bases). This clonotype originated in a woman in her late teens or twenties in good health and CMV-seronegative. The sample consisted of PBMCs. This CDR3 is CASSLVGGGGYGYTF. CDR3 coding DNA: TGTGCCAGCAGCTTGGTAGGTGGGGGCGGCTATGGCTACACCTTC.